This TCR beta chain was recovered during a study of early stage breast cancer tumors. Here immunoSEQ multiplex PCR was the method, and the copy in TCRdb shows in-frame clones only, minus some. The repertoire holds 45,000 to 50,000 clones, with approximately 83% as singletons. Sequenced: blood. This clonotype was sampled from a person between 50 and 60 years old with breast cancer.

CDR3 sequence (DNA): TGTGCCAGCAGCTTAGGGCCAAATTCCTACGAGCAGTACTTC. As protein: CASSLGPNSYEQYF. V usage is TRBV7-8 and J usage is TRBJ2-7, with unresolved D. Trimming pared 1 base from V and 1 base from J, leaving 8 bases between. The CDR3 runs 14 residues. The V gene's germline CDR1 is SGHVS and CDR2 FQNEAQ.